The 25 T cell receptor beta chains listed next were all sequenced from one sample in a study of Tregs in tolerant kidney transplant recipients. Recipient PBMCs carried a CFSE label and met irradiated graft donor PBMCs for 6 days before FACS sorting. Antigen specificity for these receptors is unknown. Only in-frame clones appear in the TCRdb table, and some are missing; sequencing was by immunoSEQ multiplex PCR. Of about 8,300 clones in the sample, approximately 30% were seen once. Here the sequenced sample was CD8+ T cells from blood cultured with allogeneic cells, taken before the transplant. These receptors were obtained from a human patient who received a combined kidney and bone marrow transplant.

The CDR3 coding sequence is TGTGCCAGCAGTTTAGTTCAGTTTGGCACTGAAGCTTTCTTT. Protein: CASSLVQFGTEAFF. The chain employs TRBV28 and TRBJ1-1; D unclear. This CDR3 region has 14 residues. V was shortened by 2 bases and J by 4 bases, with 11 bases between the two germline ends. Germline assignment: CDR1 MDHEN and CDR2 SYDVKM.

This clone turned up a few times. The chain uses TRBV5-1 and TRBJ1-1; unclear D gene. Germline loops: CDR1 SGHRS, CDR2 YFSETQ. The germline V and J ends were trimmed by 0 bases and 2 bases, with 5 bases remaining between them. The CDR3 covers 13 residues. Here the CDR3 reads CASSLAPNTEAFF. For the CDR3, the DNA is TGCGCCAGCAGCTTGGCCCCAAACACTGAAGCTTTCTTT.

CDR3 DNA sequence: TGCGCCAGCAGCCAGGACAGGCTCCAGATGGGTGAGCAGTTCTTC. This sequence encodes CASSQDRLQMGEQFF. The chain is built from TRBV4-1 and TRBJ2-1; 7 bases match TRBD1. The CDR3 loop spans 15 amino acids. The ends lost 3 bases at V and 9 bases at J; junction bases unmatched: 11. Germline V gives CDR1 MGHRA, CDR2 YSYEKL.

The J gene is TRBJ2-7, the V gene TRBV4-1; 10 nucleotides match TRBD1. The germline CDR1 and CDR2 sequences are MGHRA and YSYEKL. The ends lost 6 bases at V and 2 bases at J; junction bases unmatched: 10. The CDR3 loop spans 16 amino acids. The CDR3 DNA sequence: TGCGCCAGCAGTCTCAGCACCGGGACAGGGGCCTACGAGCAGTACTTC. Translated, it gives CASSLSTGTGAYEQYF.

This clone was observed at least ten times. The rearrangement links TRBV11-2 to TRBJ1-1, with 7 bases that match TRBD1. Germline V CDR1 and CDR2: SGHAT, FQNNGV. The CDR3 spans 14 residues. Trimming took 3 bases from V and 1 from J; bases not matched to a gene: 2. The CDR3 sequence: CASSFRGENTEAFF. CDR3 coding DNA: TGTGCCAGCAGCTTCAGGGGGGAGAACACTGAAGCTTTCTTT.

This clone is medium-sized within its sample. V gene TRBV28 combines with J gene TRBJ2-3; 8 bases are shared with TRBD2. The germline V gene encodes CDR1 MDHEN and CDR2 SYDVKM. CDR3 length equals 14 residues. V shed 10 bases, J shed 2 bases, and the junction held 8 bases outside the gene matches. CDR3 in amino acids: CATSVSGDTDTQYF. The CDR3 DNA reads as TGTGCCACCTCGGTTAGCGGGGACACAGATACGCAGTATTTT.

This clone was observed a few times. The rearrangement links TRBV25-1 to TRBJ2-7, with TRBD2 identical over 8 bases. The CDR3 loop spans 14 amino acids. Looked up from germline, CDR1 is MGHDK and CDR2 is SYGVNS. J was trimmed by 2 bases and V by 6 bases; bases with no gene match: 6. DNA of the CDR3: TGTGCCAGCAGAGGAGCTAGCGGGCCCTACGAGCAGTACTTC. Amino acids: CASRGASGPYEQYF.

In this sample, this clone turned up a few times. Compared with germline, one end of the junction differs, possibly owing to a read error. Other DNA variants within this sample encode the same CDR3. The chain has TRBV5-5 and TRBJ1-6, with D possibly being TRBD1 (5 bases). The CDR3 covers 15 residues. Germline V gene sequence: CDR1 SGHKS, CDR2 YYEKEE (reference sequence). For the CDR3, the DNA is TGTGCCAGCAGCCTTAGAGACAGCCTAAATTCCCCCCTCCACTTT. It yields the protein CASSLRDSLNSPLHF.

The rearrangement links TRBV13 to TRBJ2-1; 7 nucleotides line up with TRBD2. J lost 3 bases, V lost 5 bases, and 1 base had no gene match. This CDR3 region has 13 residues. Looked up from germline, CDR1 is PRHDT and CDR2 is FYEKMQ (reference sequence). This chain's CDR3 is CASSRGVYNEQFF. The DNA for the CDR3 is TGTGCCAGCAGCCGGGGGGTCTACAATGAGCAGTTCTTC. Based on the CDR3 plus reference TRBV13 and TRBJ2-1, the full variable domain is AAGVIQSPRHLIKEKRETATLKCYPIPRHDTVYWYQQGPGQDPQFLISFYEKMQSDKGSIPDRFSAQQFSDYHSELNMSSLELGDSALYFCASSRGVYNEQFFGPGTRLTVL.

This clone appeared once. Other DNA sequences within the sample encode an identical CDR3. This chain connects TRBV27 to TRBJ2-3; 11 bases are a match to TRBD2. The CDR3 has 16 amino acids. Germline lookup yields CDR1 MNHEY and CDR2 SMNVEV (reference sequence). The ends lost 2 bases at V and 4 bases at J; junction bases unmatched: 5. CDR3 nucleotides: TGTGCCAGCAGTTTAATCCTAGCGGGGGGCCCAGATACGCAGTATTTT. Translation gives CASSLILAGGPDTQYF.

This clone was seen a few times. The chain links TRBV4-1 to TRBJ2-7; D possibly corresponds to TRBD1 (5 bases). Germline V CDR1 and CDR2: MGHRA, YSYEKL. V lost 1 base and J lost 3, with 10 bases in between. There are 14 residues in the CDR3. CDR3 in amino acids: CASSQGMTDYEQYF. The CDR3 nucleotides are TGCGCCAGCAGCCAAGGAATGACAGACTACGAGCAGTACTTC.

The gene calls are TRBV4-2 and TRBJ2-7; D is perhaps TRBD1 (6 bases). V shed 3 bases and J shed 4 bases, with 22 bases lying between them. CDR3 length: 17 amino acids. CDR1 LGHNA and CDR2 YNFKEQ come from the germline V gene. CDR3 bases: TGTGCCAGCAGCCACGCCTATTCCGCAGGGGATCCTTACGAGCAGTACTTC. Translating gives CASSHAYSAGDPYEQYF.

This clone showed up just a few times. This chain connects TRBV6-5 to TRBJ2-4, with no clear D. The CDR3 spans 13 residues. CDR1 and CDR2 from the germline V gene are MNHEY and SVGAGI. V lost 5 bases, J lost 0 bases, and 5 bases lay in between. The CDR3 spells CASSPLAKNIQYF. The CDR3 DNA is TGTGCCAGCAGTCCACTAGCCAAAAACATTCAGTACTTC.

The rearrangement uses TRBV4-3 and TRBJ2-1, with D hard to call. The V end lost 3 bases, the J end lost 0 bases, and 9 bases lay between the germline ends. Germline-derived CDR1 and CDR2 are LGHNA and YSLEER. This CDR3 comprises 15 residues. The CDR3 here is CASSQERDSYNEQFF. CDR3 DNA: TGCGCCAGCAGCCAGGAGCGAGACTCCTACAATGAGCAGTTCTTC.

The CDR3: CASSPRTGVGNEQFF. Here the CDR3 DNA reads TGTGCCAGCAGCCCGAGGACAGGGGTGGGCAATGAGCAGTTCTTC. The V call is TRBV11-2, the J call TRBJ2-1; TRBD1 matches 9 bases. The germline gives CDR1 SGHAT, CDR2 FQNNGV. The CDR3 contains 15 residues. J lost 6 bases, V lost 5 bases, and 8 bases had no gene match.

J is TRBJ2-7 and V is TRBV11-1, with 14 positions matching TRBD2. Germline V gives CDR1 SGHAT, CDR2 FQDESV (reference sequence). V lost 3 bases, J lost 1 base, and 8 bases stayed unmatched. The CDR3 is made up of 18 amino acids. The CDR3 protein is CASSFGLAGGLLSYEQYF. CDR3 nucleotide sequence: TGTGCCAGCAGCTTCGGACTAGCGGGAGGACTCCTTTCCTACGAGCAGTACTTC.

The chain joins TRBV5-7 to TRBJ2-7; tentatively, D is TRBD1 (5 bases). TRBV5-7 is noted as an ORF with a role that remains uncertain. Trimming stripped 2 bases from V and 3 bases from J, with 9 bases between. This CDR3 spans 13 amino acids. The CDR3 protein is CASSLAGLYEQYF. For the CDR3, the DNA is TGTGCCAGCAGCTTAGCAGGGCTCTACGAGCAGTACTTC.

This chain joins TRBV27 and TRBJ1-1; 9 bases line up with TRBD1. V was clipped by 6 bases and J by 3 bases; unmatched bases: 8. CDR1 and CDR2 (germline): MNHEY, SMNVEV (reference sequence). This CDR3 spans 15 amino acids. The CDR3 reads CASRQGAALDTEAFF. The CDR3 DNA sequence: TGTGCCAGCAGACAGGGGGCGGCTTTGGACACTGAAGCTTTCTTT.

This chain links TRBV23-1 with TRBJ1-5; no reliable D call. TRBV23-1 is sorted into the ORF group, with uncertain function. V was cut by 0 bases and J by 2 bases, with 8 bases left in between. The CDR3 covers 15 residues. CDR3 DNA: TGCGCCAGCAGTCAATCAATATCAGGCAATCAGCCCCAGCATTTT. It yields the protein CASSQSISGNQPQHF.

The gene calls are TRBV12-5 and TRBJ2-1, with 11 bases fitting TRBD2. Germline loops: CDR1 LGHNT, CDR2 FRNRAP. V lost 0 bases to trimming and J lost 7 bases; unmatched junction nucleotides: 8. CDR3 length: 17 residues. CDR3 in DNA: TGTGCTAGTGGTTTGGTACATACTAGCGGGAGTGTGAATGAGCAGTTCTTC. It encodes CASGLVHTSGSVNEQFF.

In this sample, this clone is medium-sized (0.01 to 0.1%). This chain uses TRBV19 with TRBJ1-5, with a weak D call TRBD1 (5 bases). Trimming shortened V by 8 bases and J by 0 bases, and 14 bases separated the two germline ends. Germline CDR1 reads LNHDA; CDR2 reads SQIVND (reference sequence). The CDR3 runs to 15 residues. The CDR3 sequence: CASLIGHLSNQPQHF. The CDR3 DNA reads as TGTGCCAGTCTGATCGGACACCTTAGCAATCAGCCCCAGCATTTT. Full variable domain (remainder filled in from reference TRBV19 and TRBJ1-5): DGGITQSPKYLFRKEGQNVTLSCEQNLNHDAMYWYRQDPGQGLRLIYYSQIVNDFQKGDIAEGYSVSREKKESFPLTVTSAQKNPTAFYLCASLIGHLSNQPQHFGDGTRLSIL.

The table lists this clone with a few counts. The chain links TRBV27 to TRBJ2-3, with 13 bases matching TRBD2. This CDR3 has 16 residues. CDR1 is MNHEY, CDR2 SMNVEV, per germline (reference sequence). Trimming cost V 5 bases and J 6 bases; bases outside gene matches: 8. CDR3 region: CASSLLLAGGGDTQYF. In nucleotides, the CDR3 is TGTGCCAGCAGTCTCCTACTAGCGGGAGGGGGGGATACGCAGTATTTT.

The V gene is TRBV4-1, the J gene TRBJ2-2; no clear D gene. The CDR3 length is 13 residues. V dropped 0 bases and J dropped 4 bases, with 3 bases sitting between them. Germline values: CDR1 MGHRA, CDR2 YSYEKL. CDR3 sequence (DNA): TGCGCCAGCAGCCAAGACGGCACCGGGGAGCTGTTTTTT. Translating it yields CASSQDGTGELFF.

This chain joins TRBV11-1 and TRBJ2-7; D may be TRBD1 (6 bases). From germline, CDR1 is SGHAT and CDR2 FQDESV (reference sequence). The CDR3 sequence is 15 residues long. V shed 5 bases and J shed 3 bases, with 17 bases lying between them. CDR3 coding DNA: TGTGCCAGCAGCCTCTCCGGGACACCGGACTACGAGCAGTACTTC. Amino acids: CASSLSGTPDYEQYF.

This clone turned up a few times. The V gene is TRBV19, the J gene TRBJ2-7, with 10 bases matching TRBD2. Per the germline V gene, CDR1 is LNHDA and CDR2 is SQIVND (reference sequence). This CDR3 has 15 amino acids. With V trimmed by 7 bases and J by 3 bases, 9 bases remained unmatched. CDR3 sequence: CASTVITSGVYEQYF. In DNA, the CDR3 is TGTGCCAGTACCGTAATCACTAGCGGGGTCTACGAGCAGTACTTC.